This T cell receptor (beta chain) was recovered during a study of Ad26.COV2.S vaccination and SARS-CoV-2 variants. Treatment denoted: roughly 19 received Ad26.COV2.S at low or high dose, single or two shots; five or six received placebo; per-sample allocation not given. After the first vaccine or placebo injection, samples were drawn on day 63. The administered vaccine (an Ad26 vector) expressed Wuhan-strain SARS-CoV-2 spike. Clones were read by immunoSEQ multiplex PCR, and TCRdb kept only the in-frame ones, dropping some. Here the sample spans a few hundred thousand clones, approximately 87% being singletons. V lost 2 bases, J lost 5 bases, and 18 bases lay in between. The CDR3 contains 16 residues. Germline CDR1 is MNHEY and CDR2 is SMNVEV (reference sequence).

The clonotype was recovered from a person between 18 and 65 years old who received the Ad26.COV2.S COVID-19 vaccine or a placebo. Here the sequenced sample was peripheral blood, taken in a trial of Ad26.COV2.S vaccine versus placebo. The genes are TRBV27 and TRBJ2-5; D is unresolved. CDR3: CASSLVFNLGWETQYF. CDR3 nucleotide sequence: TGTGCCAGCAGTTTAGTCTTCAACTTGGGGTGGGAGACCCAGTACTTC.